This section outlines one T cell receptor (beta chain) sequence together with its context. The antigen is not known. This specimen comes from a study of cytomegalovirus exposure and HLA in healthy donors. At the level of the study: The 95 to 150 validation repertoires used the same platform as the roughly 670 first-cohort repertoires, a later analysis reported.

Regarding the study as a whole: Clusters of TCRs from the first cohort tended to co-occur in the 95 to 150 validation repertoires (as a later analysis found). In vitro testing confirmed a few CMV-associated chains as specific for CMV antigens. Both high specificity and high sensitivity reportedly marked the classifier's diagnosis of cytomegalovirus status.

Germline CDR1 MNHEY, CDR2 SMNVEV (reference sequence). CDR3 size: 16 residues. Losses at the gene ends were 3 bases for V and 4 bases for J; bases not matched to a gene: 11. Only in-frame clones appear in the TCRdb table, and some are missing; sequencing was by immunoSEQ multiplex PCR. The top ten hold 2.9% of the sample, which has about 200,000 clones, just over 85% seen once. The chain employs TRBV27 and TRBJ1-2; 7 positions match TRBD1. Sequencing was carried out using PBMCs. The TCR comes from a young woman in good health and CMV-seronegative. The CDR3 bases are TGTGCCAGCAGTTTGGGAGGATGGACAGGACCCTATGGCTACACCTTC. This sequence encodes CASSLGGWTGPYGYTF.